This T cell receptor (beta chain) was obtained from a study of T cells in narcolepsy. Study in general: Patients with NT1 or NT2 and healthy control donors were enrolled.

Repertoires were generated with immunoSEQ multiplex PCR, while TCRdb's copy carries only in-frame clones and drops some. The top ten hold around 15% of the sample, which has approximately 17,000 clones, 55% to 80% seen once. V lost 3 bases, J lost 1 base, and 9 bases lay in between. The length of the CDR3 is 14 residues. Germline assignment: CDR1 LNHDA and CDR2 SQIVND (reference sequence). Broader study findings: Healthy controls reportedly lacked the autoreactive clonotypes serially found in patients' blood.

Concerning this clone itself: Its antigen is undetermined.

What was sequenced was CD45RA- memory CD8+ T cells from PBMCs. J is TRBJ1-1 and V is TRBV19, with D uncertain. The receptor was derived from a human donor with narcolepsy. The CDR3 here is CASSIFGTNTEAFF. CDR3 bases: TGTGCCAGTAGTATTTTCGGAACGAACACTGAAGCTTTCTTT.